Each of the 27 T cell receptor beta chains below was sequenced from the same sample in a study. One entry per CDR3 protein results from TCRdb running MiXCR on the 5' RACE reads. The data hold thousands of distinct CDR3 sequences, with roughly 50% observed a single time. Sequenced: memory CD4+ T cells sorted from a lymph node. Subset defined: memory CD4+ T cells, CD4+CD45RO+CD25-. These receptors were taken from a female donor with breast cancer.

A few counts support this clonotype. This chain joins TRBV12-3 or TRBV12-4 and TRBJ2-5; 8 nucleotides agree with TRBD2. This CDR3 is built from 14 residues. V shed 6 bases and J 5 bases; nucleotides not matched to a gene: 8. CDR3 residues: CASSSTPGGETQYF. The CDR3 nucleotides are TGTGCCAGCAGCTCGACACCGGGAGGGGAGACCCAGTACTTC.

Remarks on this clonotype: The CDR3 does not end in the conserved phenylalanine or tryptophan, so this is likely a read error. The chain links TRBV5-8 to TRBJ1-1, with D perhaps matching TRBD1 (6 bases). The CDR3 is made up of 15 amino acids. Trimming pared 0 bases from V and 1 base from J, leaving 10 bases between. Germline loops: CDR1 SGHTS, CDR2 YDEGEE. The CDR3 loop reads CASSLETTGNTEAFL. The DNA of the CDR3 is TGTGCCAGCAGCTTGGAAACGACAGGGAACACTGAAGCTTTCCTT.

The V and J genes are TRBV20-1 and TRBJ2-1; D gene ambiguous. Germline V gene lookup returns CDR1 DFQATT and CDR2 SNEGSKA (reference sequence). V lost 6 bases and J lost 10, with 19 bases in between. The CDR3 covers 13 residues. The CDR3 DNA reads TGCAGTGCCGCATCTCCCGCGGCCCCAGAGCAGTTCTTC. Residues: CSAASPAAPEQFF.

The rearrangement uses TRBV29-1 and TRBJ1-1; no reliable D call. This CDR3 is built from 13 residues. V was trimmed by 4 bases and J by 7 bases, leaving 16 bases between them. The V gene's germline CDR1 is SQVTM and CDR2 ANQGSEA. The CDR3 sequence: CSVAPVQSGEAFF. CDR3 in DNA: TGCAGCGTTGCTCCGGTTCAGAGTGGTGAAGCTTTCTTT.

About this clonotype: A read error may account for a junction end that differs from germline. This chain joins TRBV14 and TRBJ1-2, with no clear D. Germline lookup yields CDR1 SGHDN and CDR2 FVKESK. The CDR3 extends over 14 amino acids. The CDR3 spells CASSQQTPFDGYNF. The CDR3 DNA is TGTGCCAGCAGCCAGCAGACACCGTTTGATGGCTACAACTTC.

This clonotype was found a few times. The chain joins TRBV20-1 to TRBJ2-7; 13 positions match TRBD2. This CDR3 spans 15 amino acids. Germline CDR1 is DFQATT and CDR2 is SNEGSKA (reference sequence). The J segment lost 3 bases and the V segment lost 1 base, leaving 3 bases of the junction unmatched. The CDR3 here is CSARGTSGRYYEQYF. CDR3 DNA sequence: TGCAGTGCTAGAGGGACTAGCGGGAGATACTACGAGCAGTACTTC.

The V gene is TRBV11-2, the J gene TRBJ2-5, with TRBD2 identical over 7 bases. Germline values: CDR1 SGHAT, CDR2 FQNNGV. V shed 5 bases and J 6 bases; nucleotides not matched to a gene: 15. The CDR3 extends over 16 amino acids. In DNA form, the CDR3 reads TGTGCCAGCAGCCCCTCCCGGGGAGGGAATTTAAAGACCCAGTACTTC. It is translated as CASSPSRGGNLKTQYF.

This clonotype is medium-sized by share. The chain combines TRBV7-2 with TRBJ2-7, with D tentatively TRBD2 (5 bases). In germline, CDR1 is SGHTA, CDR2 FQGNSA. The V gene lost 3 bases and the J gene lost 6 bases, with 18 bases spanning the gap. The CDR3 length is 15 residues. CDR3 amino acids: CASSFSAGGLGEQYF. The CDR3 bases are TGTGCCAGCAGCTTTAGTGCAGGAGGACTCGGCGAGCAGTACTTC. Together with reference TRBV7-2 and TRBJ2-7, the CDR3 gives the full variable domain: GAGVSQSPSNKVTEKGKDVELRCDPISGHTALYWYRQSLGQGLEFLIYFQGNSAPDKSGLPSDRFSAERTGGSVSTLTIQRTQQEDSAVYLCASSFSAGGLGEQYFGPGTRLTVT.

The V call is TRBV28, the J call TRBJ1-4; weak D call: TRBD1 (5 bases). This CDR3 spans 16 amino acids. Germline CDR1 reads MDHEN; CDR2 reads SYDVKM. V gave up 6 bases and J gave up 0 bases, with 14 bases separating them. This CDR3 is CASSYIREATNEKLFF. The CDR3 DNA reads TGTGCCAGCAGCTATATCAGGGAAGCAACTAATGAAAAACTGTTTTTT.

The chain carries TRBV6-5 and TRBJ1-1, with a tentative D call TRBD1 (5 bases). There are 17 residues in the CDR3. Germline assignment: CDR1 MNHEY and CDR2 SVGAGI. Trimming left V 4 bases short and J 0 bases short, with 18 bases between. CDR3 nucleotide sequence: TGTGCCAGCAGTTCCCCCGCGGGACGGATGATGAACACTGAAGCTTTCTTT. Encoded protein: CASSSPAGRMMNTEAFF.

This clonotype was counted only a few times. The chain's CDR3 is CASRKAGTGTGELFF. As DNA, the CDR3 is TGTGCCAGCAGAAAAGCCGGGACTGGGACCGGGGAGCTGTTTTTT. The chain links TRBV7-2 to TRBJ2-2; D possibly corresponds to TRBD2 (6 bases). This CDR3 has 15 residues. Germline CDR1 SGHTA, CDR2 FQGNSA. V shed 6 bases and J shed 5 bases, with 16 bases lying between them.

By proportion, this clonotype is medium-sized. The rearrangement links TRBV20-1 to TRBJ1-2, with D tentatively TRBD1 (5 bases). V was clipped by 0 bases and J by 9 bases, with 17 bases between them. Germline CDR1 is DFQATT and CDR2 is SNEGSKA (reference sequence). CDR3 length: 14 amino acids. This chain's CDR3 is CSARDTPGPPSYTF. The CDR3 bases are TGCAGTGCTAGAGATACCCCGGGGCCCCCTAGCTACACCTTC.

This chain uses TRBV20-1 with TRBJ1-2, with 11 bases matching TRBD1. Trimming took 2 bases from V and 8 from J; bases not matched to a gene: 4. Germline CDR1 is DFQATT and CDR2 is SNEGSKA (reference sequence). The CDR3 has 13 residues. The CDR3 loop is CSARRDRGTGYTF. DNA of the CDR3: TGCAGTGCTAGACGGGACAGGGGGACAGGCTACACCTTC.

The rearrangement joins TRBV5-1 to TRBJ2-3; tentative D call: TRBD1 (6 bases). This CDR3 contains 16 residues. Trimming shortened V by 2 bases and J by 4 bases, and 17 bases separated the two germline ends. CDR1 SGHRS and CDR2 YFSETQ come from the germline V gene. Here the CDR3 reads CASSLGRRDTSDTQYF. CDR3 sequence (DNA): TGCGCCAGCAGCTTAGGTCGAAGGGACACATCAGATACGCAGTATTTT.

The rearrangement uses TRBV5-1 and TRBJ1-1; D unclear. The CDR3 loop spans 13 amino acids. Germline lookup yields CDR1 SGHRS and CDR2 YFSETQ. Trimming pared 0 bases from V and 1 base from J, leaving 4 bases between. The CDR3 DNA sequence: TGCGCCAGCAGCTTGGCTGCGAACACTGAAGCTTTCTTT. It codes for CASSLAANTEAFF.

This clonotype occurred a few times. This chain joins TRBV5-5 and TRBJ2-1; D gene ambiguous. V was clipped by 2 bases and J by 4 bases, with 13 bases between them. CDR1 and CDR2 (germline): SGHKS, YYEKEE (reference sequence). The CDR3 runs 15 residues. DNA of the CDR3: TGTGCCAGCAGCTTAAGAGACGCCCAATACAATGAGCAGTTCTTC. Amino acids: CASSLRDAQYNEQFF.

This chain uses TRBV12-3 or TRBV12-4 with TRBJ2-3; D not resolved. With 5 bases removed from V and 6 bases from J, the gap between germline ends came to 3 bases. CDR3 size: 10 residues. In DNA, the CDR3 is TGTGCCAGCAGTGCCGATACGCAGTATTTT. Translation gives CASSADTQYF.

By sample share, this clonotype is medium-sized. The chain couples TRBV7-8 to TRBJ2-1; D not resolved. CDR3 size: 11 residues. Trimming took 5 bases from V and 8 from J, leaving 7 bases between them. Germline V gene sequence: CDR1 SGHVS, CDR2 FQNEAQ. The CDR3 is CASSVSDEQFF. DNA for the CDR3: TGTGCCAGCAGCGTTAGTGATGAGCAGTTCTTC.

The rearrangement joins TRBV6-1 to TRBJ1-1; D not certain. Germline V CDR1 and CDR2: MNHNS, SASEGT. V was pared by 4 bases and J by 7 bases, with 10 bases between. CDR3 size: 12 residues. The CDR3 loop reads CASSVSDLEAFF. The DNA of the CDR3 is TGTGCCAGCAGTGTATCAGATCTTGAAGCTTTCTTT.

This clonotype was observed once. The chain combines TRBV18 with TRBJ2-6; a possible D gene is TRBD2 (5 bases). Deletions cut 0 bases from V and 4 bases from J, with 10 bases between. This CDR3 contains 16 residues. CDR1 is KGHSH, CDR2 LQKENI, per germline. The CDR3, as DNA: TGTGCCAGCTCACCACCGGCGGGCTTAGGGGCCAACGTCCTGACTTTC. Amino acids: CASSPPAGLGANVLTF.

V usage is TRBV5-6 and J usage is TRBJ1-2; D gene unclear. The CDR3 runs 13 residues. Trimming took off 0 bases at V and 2 bases at J, with 5 bases between the two ends. Germline-derived CDR1 and CDR2 are SGHDT and YYEEEE. CDR3: CASSLGPNYGYTF. CDR3 in DNA: TGTGCCAGCAGCTTGGGACCGAACTATGGCTACACCTTC.

This clonotype occurred a few times. This chain connects TRBV6-5 to TRBJ1-6, with D possibly being TRBD1 (5 bases). V was clipped by 6 bases and J by 7 bases, with 13 bases between them. From germline, CDR1 is MNHEY and CDR2 SVGAGI. This CDR3 region has 14 residues. CDR3 DNA: TGTGCCAGCAGGACAGCTCTACAAAATTCACCCCTCCACTTT. It specifies CASRTALQNSPLHF.

The V and J genes are TRBV7-2 and TRBJ2-1; the D gene is possibly TRBD1 (6 bases). V lost 8 bases and J lost 5, with 16 bases in between. Looked up from germline, CDR1 is SGHTA and CDR2 is FQGNSA. CDR3 size: 14 residues. The CDR3 nucleotides are TGTGCCAGCGCTAGGCAGGGGACAAACAATGAGCAGTTCTTC. Its translation: CASARQGTNNEQFF.

The sample holds a few counts of this clonotype. The chain carries TRBV20-1 and TRBJ2-3, with D possibly matching TRBD2 (6 bases). This CDR3 comprises 15 residues. Trimming removed 5 bases at V and 2 bases at J, with 17 bases between. The germline V gene encodes CDR1 DFQATT and CDR2 SNEGSKA (reference sequence). The CDR3 DNA is TGCAGTGCTGCCGGAGGGGCCTCCCTCACAGATACGCAGTATTTT. Residues: CSAAGGASLTDTQYF.

The V and J genes are TRBV29-1 and TRBJ1-2, with D unclear. Per germline, CDR1 SQVTM and CDR2 ANQGSEA. V shed 7 bases and J shed 1 base, with 4 bases lying between them. This CDR3 is built from 10 residues. The CDR3 DNA follows: TGCAGCGCCCATAACTATGGCTACACCTTC. As protein: CSAHNYGYTF.

The V gene is TRBV4-2, the J gene TRBJ1-2, with 8 nucleotides matching TRBD1. The CDR3 contains 15 residues. In germline, CDR1 is LGHNA, CDR2 YNFKEQ. Trimming removed 1 base from V and 3 bases from J; junction bases left unmatched: 4. The CDR3 is CASSQVTGGDYGYTF. In DNA, the CDR3 is TGTGCCAGCAGCCAAGTTACAGGGGGTGACTATGGCTACACCTTC.

This CDR3 reads CASSEDGDSYNEQFF. The CDR3 coding sequence is TGTGCCAGCAGTGAAGACGGGGACAGTTACAATGAGCAGTTCTTC. The chain carries TRBV25-1 and TRBJ2-1, with 7 bases fitting TRBD1. CDR1 and CDR2 (germline): MGHDK, SYGVNS. This CDR3 spans 15 amino acids. V dropped 2 bases and J dropped 4; count of bases not matched to a gene: 5.